These 21 T cell receptor beta chains were sequenced from one sample in a study of T cell responses to AZD1222 COVID-19 vaccine. Assay used: immunoSEQ multiplex PCR; TCRdb lists only in-frame clones, some missing. The data contain about 110,000 clones, about 81% of them singletons. Sequences were derived from peripheral blood, sampled on day 0 of AZD1222 vaccination. These receptors came from an adult in good health.

The chain couples TRBV11-3 to TRBJ2-3; TRBD2 is a possible D gene (6 bases). V was cut by 5 bases and J by 7 bases, with 16 bases left in between. CDR3 length: 14 amino acids. Looked up from germline, CDR1 is SGHNT and CDR2 is YENEEA. The chain's CDR3 is CASSPRGTTNTQYF. In nucleotides, the CDR3 is TGTGCCAGCAGCCCCCGGGGGACGACAAATACGCAGTATTTT. Looking up the rest from reference TRBV11-3 and TRBJ2-3 gives the full variable domain: EAGVVQSPRYKIIEKKQPVAFWCNPISGHNTLYWYLQNLGQGPELLIRYENEEAVDDSQLPKDRFSAERLKGVDSTLKIQPAELGDSAVYLCASSPRGTTNTQYFGPGTRLTVL.

This chain connects TRBV28 to TRBJ2-5; D is perhaps TRBD1 or TRBD2 (5 bases each). Trimming removed 6 bases from V and 9 bases from J, with 20 bases in between. The CDR3 has 14 residues. Germline V gives CDR1 MDHEN, CDR2 SYDVKM. Here the CDR3 DNA reads TGTGCCAGCAGACGGCCCGGGGCCAGGGATTCCCAGTACTTC. This sequence encodes CASRRPGARDSQYF. Based on the CDR3 plus reference TRBV28 and TRBJ2-5, the full variable domain is DVKVTQSSRYLVKRTGEKVFLECVQDMDHENMFWYRQDPGLGLRLIYFSYDVKMKEKGDIPEGYSVSREKKERFSLILESASTNQTSMYLCASRRPGARDSQYFGPGTRLLVL.

The chain employs TRBV20-1 and TRBJ1-2; 9 nucleotides agree with TRBD1. The V gene's germline CDR1 is DFQATT and CDR2 SNEGSKA (reference sequence). The CDR3 is made up of 11 amino acids. The J segment lost 8 bases and the V segment lost 5 bases, leaving 3 bases of the junction unmatched. The CDR3 DNA reads TGCAGTGCTGGACAGGGGAAAGGCTACACCTTC. It translates to CSAGQGKGYTF.

V and J are TRBV5-1 and TRBJ1-2; 7 bases are shared with TRBD1. The CDR3 is made up of 13 amino acids. Germline loops: CDR1 SGHRS, CDR2 YFSETQ. Trimming took 5 bases from V and 4 from J; bases not matched to a gene: 5. The CDR3 nucleotides are TGCGCCAGCAGTTCGGGACAGCTCTATGGCTACACCTTC. Translation: CASSSGQLYGYTF.

In this sample, this clone turned up once. The V gene is TRBV5-6, the J gene TRBJ2-7; weak D call: TRBD1 (6 bases). V lost 4 bases and J 4 bases, leaving 6 bases between the germline ends. CDR3 length equals 11 residues. Per germline, CDR1 SGHDT and CDR2 YYEEEE. Here the CDR3 reads CASSQGYEQYF. CDR3 sequence (DNA): TGTGCCAGCAGCCAGGGGTACGAGCAGTACTTC.

This clone was picked up a small number of times. V is TRBV11-2 and J is TRBJ2-1, with 11 nucleotides matching TRBD2. The CDR3 runs to 15 residues. Looked up from germline, CDR1 is SGHAT and CDR2 is FQNNGV. J gave up 5 bases and V 7 bases, and 7 bases lay outside the gene matches. CDR3 sequence reads: CASKQLAGANNEQFF. The CDR3 nucleotides read TGTGCCAGCAAGCAACTAGCGGGGGCCAACAATGAGCAGTTCTTC.

The rearrangement joins TRBV19 to TRBJ1-4; D is uncertain. The CDR3 has 13 residues. Per germline, CDR1 LNHDA and CDR2 SQIVND (reference sequence). The CDR3 protein is CATRMRANEKLFF. CDR3 bases: TGTGCTACTCGGATGAGGGCTAATGAAAAACTGTTTTTT.

The rearrangement links TRBV6-5 to TRBJ2-3; tentatively, D is TRBD1 (6 bases). V lost 6 bases and J 7 bases, leaving 14 bases between the germline ends. This CDR3 comprises 13 residues. Per the germline V gene, CDR1 is MNHEY and CDR2 is SVGAGI. CDR3 sequence reads: CASSQLRGNTQYF. CDR3 nucleotides: TGTGCCAGCAGCCAACTCAGGGGAAATACGCAGTATTTT.

Note on this clone: This may be a read error, as it is one base from a much larger clone. The J gene is TRBJ1-5, the V gene TRBV27, with D perhaps TRBD1 (5 bases). CDR1 MNHEY and CDR2 SMNVEV come from the germline V gene (reference sequence). This CDR3 spans 14 amino acids. Trimming removed 3 bases at V and 2 bases at J, with 8 bases between. The chain's CDR3 is CASSFRDGNQPQHF. The DNA for the CDR3 is TGTGCCAGCAGTTTCCGGGACGGCAATCAGCCCCAGCATTTT.

The CDR3 DNA reads as TGTGCCAGCAGCTTATCTGGACAGTTGAACACTGAAGCTTTCTTT. Residues: CASSLSGQLNTEAFF. The chain has TRBV16 and TRBJ1-1, with D possibly TRBD1 on 6 matching bases. The CDR3 covers 15 residues. Trimming removed 5 bases at V and 0 bases at J, with 13 bases between. CDR1 and CDR2 from the germline V gene are KGHSY and FQNENV.

The chain joins TRBV7-9 to TRBJ2-3; no definite D call. Germline CDR1 and CDR2: SEHNR and FQNEAQ (reference sequence). Trimming took 7 bases from V and 1 from J, leaving 6 bases between them. The CDR3 covers 12 residues. This chain's CDR3 is CASTGGTDTQYF. For the CDR3, the DNA is TGTGCCAGCACCGGCGGCACAGATACGCAGTATTTT.

In its sample, this clone was seen a few times. The rearrangement uses TRBV6-2 or TRBV6-3 and TRBJ2-1; perhaps TRBD2 as D (5 bases). The V and J ends lost 5 bases and 6 bases respectively, with 14 bases between them. The CDR3 spans 14 residues. In germline, CDR1 is MNHEY, CDR2 SVGEGT. This CDR3 is CASSGNGLFNEQFF. In DNA form, the CDR3 reads TGTGCCAGCAGTGGCAATGGACTTTTCAATGAGCAGTTCTTC.

CDR3 sequence reads: CASSWTDSGNAFF. The CDR3 region has the DNA TGTGCCAGCAGCTGGACAGACTCTGGCAATGCTTTCTTT. The rearrangement links TRBV3-1 (or the pseudogene TRBV3-2) to TRBJ1-1; maybe TRBD1 (6 bases). Germline V gene lookup returns CDR1 LGHDT and CDR2 YNNKEL (reference sequence). This CDR3 contains 13 residues. The V and J ends lost 5 bases and 11 bases respectively, with 18 bases between them.

The chain carries TRBV10-3 and TRBJ2-3; D not certain. Per the germline V gene, CDR1 is ENHRY and CDR2 is SYGVKD. CDR3 length: 16 residues. The germline V and J ends were trimmed by 0 bases and 4 bases, with 14 bases remaining between them. The CDR3 bases are TGTGCCATCAGTGAGTCGATACGGTCCGGCGCAGATACGCAGTATTTT. This gives the protein CAISESIRSGADTQYF.

The V call is TRBV5-1, the J call TRBJ2-3; 8 bases match TRBD2. V trimming: 4 bases; J trimming: 3 bases; junction bases outside the gene matches: 10. The CDR3 is 16 amino acids. Germline CDR1 SGHRS, CDR2 YFSETQ. The CDR3: CASSPRDGGETDTQYF. CDR3 in DNA: TGCGCCAGCAGCCCCCGGGACGGGGGGGAAACAGATACGCAGTATTTT. Supplemented by reference TRBV5-1 and TRBJ2-3, the full variable domain reads KAGVTQTPRYLIKTRGQQVTLSCSPISGHRSVSWYQQTPGQGLQFLFEYFSETQRNKGNFPGRFSGRQFSNSRSEMNVSTLELGDSALYLCASSPRDGGETDTQYFGPGTRLTVL.

There are a few counts of this clone. The chain recombines TRBV18 with TRBJ1-2; D is perhaps TRBD1 (6 bases). CDR1 is KGHSH and CDR2 is LQKENI in the germline V gene. This CDR3 is built from 15 residues. V lost 3 bases and J lost 8, with 19 bases in between. The CDR3 sequence: CASSPSGQTAGGYTF. The CDR3 nucleotides are TGTGCCAGCTCACCTTCAGGACAGACGGCGGGAGGCTACACCTTC.

This chain uses TRBV28 with TRBJ1-2; D remains unclear. Between the trimmed V and J ends, which lost 6 bases and 1 base, there was a span of 3 bases. CDR3 size: 11 residues. CDR1 and CDR2 from the germline V gene are MDHEN and SYDVKM. CDR3 loop: CASSINYGYTF. The CDR3 region has the DNA TGTGCCAGCAGCATTAACTATGGCTACACCTTC.

CDR3 coding DNA: TGTGCCAGCAGGCGACTAGCGGACTACTCCTACGAGCAGTACTTC. Amino acids: CASRRLADYSYEQYF. This chain connects TRBV13 to TRBJ2-7, with 9 bases that match TRBD2. V gave up 6 bases and J gave up 0 bases; unmatched junction bases: 6. Germline-derived CDR1 and CDR2 are PRHDT and FYEKMQ (reference sequence). The CDR3 extends over 15 amino acids.

J is TRBJ1-5 and V is TRBV19; 7 nucleotides line up with TRBD1. Germline lookup yields CDR1 LNHDA and CDR2 SQIVND (reference sequence). The trim removed 7 bases at V and 2 bases at J, leaving 5 bases unmatched. CDR3 length: 14 residues. CDR3 residues: CASTPQGGNQPQHF. The CDR3 DNA reads TGTGCCAGTACCCCCCAGGGGGGCAATCAGCCCCAGCATTTT.

The chain employs TRBV6-4 and TRBJ1-6; perhaps TRBD1 as D (6 bases). There are 13 residues in the CDR3. Germline V gene sequence: CDR1 MRHNA, CDR2 SNTAGT. Trimming cost V 5 bases and J 6 bases, with 8 bases left between them. In DNA, the CDR3 is TGTGCCAGCAGTCGACAGGTTAATTCACCCCTCCACTTT. It codes for CASSRQVNSPLHF.

The chain joins TRBV7-9 to TRBJ2-7; weak D call: TRBD2 (6 bases). The CDR3 covers 14 residues. Germline CDR1 reads SEHNR; CDR2 reads FQNEAQ (reference sequence). Trimming cost V 5 bases and J 6 bases, with 17 bases left between them. Here the CDR3 reads CASSPPGTGSEQYF. DNA for the CDR3: TGTGCCAGCAGCCCGCCCGGGACCGGGAGCGAGCAGTACTTC.